The 27 T cell receptor beta chains below come from one sample, sequenced in a study of blood T cell repertoires in COVID-19. Assay: immunoSEQ multiplex PCR; the TCRdb copy retains only in-frame clones and omits some. Here the sample spans 90,000 to 120,000 clones, less than 90% being singletons. The source material was peripheral blood. These receptors were collected from a human donor in a cohort sampled during active COVID-19.

This chain connects TRBV11-3 to TRBJ2-2; 11 bases are shared with TRBD2. J lost 6 bases, V lost 5 bases, and 8 bases had no gene match. CDR1 SGHNT and CDR2 YENEEA come from the germline V gene. The CDR3 contains 16 residues. The CDR3: CASSTRLAGKSGELFF. The DNA of the CDR3 is TGTGCCAGCAGCACCAGACTAGCGGGAAAGTCCGGGGAGCTGTTTTTT. Full variable domain (remainder filled in from reference TRBV11-3 and TRBJ2-2): EAGVVQSPRYKIIEKKQPVAFWCNPISGHNTLYWYLQNLGQGPELLIRYENEEAVDDSQLPKDRFSAERLKGVDSTLKIQPAELGDSAVYLCASSTRLAGKSGELFFGEGSRLTVL.

This chain joins TRBV5-1 and TRBJ2-5, with 9 bases fitting TRBD1. This CDR3 is built from 16 residues. The ends lost 0 bases at V and 4 bases at J; junction bases unmatched: 7. Germline CDR1 reads SGHRS; CDR2 reads YFSETQ. The CDR3, as DNA: TGCGCCAGCAGCTTGGGGCCGGGACAGGGAGGAGAGACCCAGTACTTC. Amino acids: CASSLGPGQGGETQYF.

The CDR3 DNA sequence: TGTGCCAGCTGGGAAACGGGGACAGCCTATGGCTACACCTTC. It encodes CASWETGTAYGYTF. This sequence joins TRBV28 and TRBJ1-2, with TRBD1 matching over 7 bases. The CDR3 totals 14 residues. The germline V gene encodes CDR1 MDHEN and CDR2 SYDVKM. J lost 4 bases, V lost 8 bases, and 10 bases had no gene match.

The DNA of the CDR3 is TGTGCCAGCAGCCTGGGACAGGTAACTATCGGTGAGCAGTTCTTC. Protein product: CASSLGQVTIGEQFF. V is TRBV7-2 and J is TRBJ2-1, with TRBD1 matching over 8 bases. CDR3 length: 15 amino acids. The trim removed 5 bases at V and 9 bases at J, leaving 12 bases unmatched. From germline, CDR1 is SGHTA and CDR2 FQGNSA.

This chain uses TRBV30 with TRBJ1-5, with D uncertain. Per germline, CDR1 GTSNPN and CDR2 SVGIG (reference sequence). V was trimmed by 5 bases and J by 2 bases, leaving 13 bases between them. The CDR3 runs to 14 residues. For the CDR3, the DNA is TGTGCCTGGGCCGCGGGATTGGGCAATCAGCCCCAGCATTTT. Protein sequence: CAWAAGLGNQPQHF. Together with reference TRBV30 and TRBJ1-5, the CDR3 gives the full variable domain: SQTIHQWPATLVQPVGSPLSLECTVEGTSNPNLYWYRQAAGRGLQLLFYSVGIGQISSEVPQNLSASRPQDRQFILSSKKLLLSDSGFYLCAWAAGLGNQPQHFGDGTRLSIL.

This chain uses TRBV23-1 with TRBJ2-1, with a tentative D call TRBD1 (5 bases). TRBV23-1 is reported as an ORF; its role is uncertain. This CDR3 has 14 amino acids. V lost 8 bases, J lost 1 base, and 12 bases lay in between. CDR3 in amino acids: CASSRQSSYNEQFF. The CDR3 DNA is TGCGCCAGCTCCCGACAGAGTTCCTACAATGAGCAGTTCTTC.

This clone came up once. J is TRBJ2-5 and V is TRBV23-1; 8 bases fit TRBD2. TRBV23-1 carries the ORF label, with uncertain function. The ends lost 0 bases at V and 2 bases at J; junction bases unmatched: 8. This CDR3 is built from 17 residues. Written as DNA, the CDR3 is TGCGCCAGCAGTCAATCGTTAGCGGGACCACGTCAAGAGACCCAGTACTTC. It codes for CASSQSLAGPRQETQYF.

The chain is built from TRBV30 and TRBJ1-1; maybe TRBD1 (6 bases). Deletions cut 0 bases from V and 11 bases from J, with 19 bases between. This CDR3 has 14 residues. Germline assignment: CDR1 GTSNPN and CDR2 SVGIG (reference sequence). The CDR3 DNA reads TGTGCCTGGAGTGTAGGGGGGGGTGCGGTAGAGGCTTTCTTT. It is translated as CAWSVGGGAVEAFF.

The V gene is TRBV19, the J gene TRBJ2-1; D call uncertain. CDR1 is LNHDA and CDR2 is SQIVND in the germline V gene (reference sequence). This CDR3 has 16 residues. V lost 7 bases and J 0 bases, leaving 16 bases between the germline ends. The CDR3 DNA sequence: TGTGCCAGTAACCCCCCTGGGCAAAGCTCCTACAATGAGCAGTTCTTC. Translated: CASNPPGQSSYNEQFF.

The rearrangement links TRBV28 to TRBJ2-1, with 8 nucleotides matching TRBD2. Germline-derived CDR1 and CDR2 are MDHEN and SYDVKM. The trim removed 6 bases at V and 6 bases at J, leaving 19 bases unmatched. There are 18 residues in the CDR3. Here the CDR3 reads CASSRRGLAGKGRNEQFF. CDR3 DNA: TGTGCCAGCAGCCGACGAGGACTAGCCGGAAAGGGGCGCAATGAGCAGTTCTTC.

This clone was detected once. This chain uses TRBV28 with TRBJ1-2; 9 bases line up with TRBD1. This CDR3 region has 16 residues. Per the germline V gene, CDR1 is MDHEN and CDR2 is SYDVKM. The V segment lost 6 bases and the J segment 2 bases; nucleotides outside the gene matches: 10. CDR3 region: CASRTPRGQGNYGYTF. The CDR3 bases are TGTGCCAGCAGGACCCCACGGGGACAGGGAAACTATGGCTACACCTTC.

CDR3 bases: TGTGCCAGCTCCGACAGTGCAACTAATGAAAAACTGTTTTTT. Amino acids: CASSDSATNEKLFF. The V call is TRBV18, the J call TRBJ1-4; possible D gene TRBD1, 5 bases. In germline, CDR1 is KGHSH, CDR2 LQKENI. This CDR3 is built from 14 residues. V lost 6 bases, J lost 0 bases, and 8 bases lay in between.

This chain joins TRBV27 and TRBJ2-2; D not resolved. The length of the CDR3 is 12 residues. Trimming cost V 3 bases and J 5 bases, with 4 bases left between them. Looked up from germline, CDR1 is MNHEY and CDR2 is SMNVEV (reference sequence). The CDR3, as DNA: TGTGCCAGCAGTTTTCATACCGGGGAGCTGTTTTTT. Residues: CASSFHTGELFF.

Only a few counts were recorded for this clone. The chain carries TRBV7-9 and TRBJ1-1; a weak D match, TRBD1 (5 bases). The length of the CDR3 is 14 residues. CDR1 is SEHNR and CDR2 is FQNEAQ in the germline V gene (reference sequence). Trimming stripped 1 base from V and 1 base from J, with 7 bases between. CDR3 nucleotides: TGTGCCAGCAGCTTAGTCCAGGGGAACACTGAAGCTTTCTTT. Protein product: CASSLVQGNTEAFF.

J is TRBJ1-3 and V is TRBV9, with D perhaps matching TRBD1 (6 bases). Germline CDR1 and CDR2: SGDLS and YYNGEE. Trimming removed 4 bases from V and 0 bases from J, with 14 bases in between. CDR3 length: 16 amino acids. CDR3 DNA sequence: TGTGCCAGCAGCACCCACACAGGGTTCTCTGGAAACACCATATATTTT. Translated, it gives CASSTHTGFSGNTIYF.

A word on this clone: This specimen includes other DNA sequences encoding the same CDR3. The gene calls are TRBV7-3 and TRBJ2-2; 14 positions match TRBD2. V was pared by 5 bases and J by 5 bases, with 7 bases of the junction left unmatched. Germline V gene data show CDR1 as SGHTA and CDR2 as FQGTGA. This CDR3 has 17 residues. The DNA of the CDR3 is TGTGCCAGCAGCCCGGGACTAGCGGGAGTAAAGACCGGGGAGCTGTTTTTT. It is translated as CASSPGLAGVKTGELFF. The full variable domain, completed using reference TRBV7-3 and TRBJ2-2, is GAGVSQTPSNKVTEKGKYVELRCDPISGHTALYWYRQSLGQGPEFLIYFQGTGAADDSGLPNDRFFAVRPEGSVSTLKIQRTERGDSAVYLCASSPGLAGVKTGELFFGEGSRLTVL.

The chain recombines TRBV5-4 with TRBJ1-4, with 8 positions matching TRBD1. Germline V gene lookup returns CDR1 SGHNT and CDR2 YYREEE (reference sequence). The CDR3 runs to 13 residues. Losses at the gene ends were 2 bases for V and 10 bases for J; bases not matched to a gene: 4. The CDR3 reads CASSLAGGGKLFF. In nucleotides, the CDR3 is TGTGCCAGCAGCTTAGCAGGGGGCGGAAAACTGTTTTTT.

The CDR3: CASSRDLTNEKLFF. CDR3 DNA: TGTGCCAGCAGTCGGGATCTGACTAATGAAAAACTGTTTTTT. The genes are TRBV6-5 and TRBJ1-4; D remains unclear. CDR3 size: 14 residues. CDR1 and CDR2 (germline): MNHEY, SVGAGI. Trimming stripped 5 bases from V and 2 bases from J, with 9 bases between.

The chain uses TRBV28 and TRBJ1-1; D remains unclear. Trimming took 3 bases from V and 4 from J, leaving 9 bases between them. Germline CDR1 and CDR2: MDHEN and SYDVKM. This CDR3 is 13 amino acids long. The DNA of the CDR3 is TGTGCCAGCAGTTTTGGAGGGAGCACTGAAGCTTTCTTT. The encoded protein is CASSFGGSTEAFF.

The chain joins TRBV20-1 to TRBJ2-2; tentative D call: TRBD2 (5 bases). Trimming removed 3 bases at V and 0 bases at J, with 14 bases between. The V gene's germline CDR1 is DFQATT and CDR2 SNEGSKA (reference sequence). The CDR3 has 16 amino acids. This CDR3 is CSASESGYANTGELFF. The CDR3, as DNA: TGCAGTGCTAGTGAATCGGGGTACGCGAACACCGGGGAGCTGTTTTTT.

The chain couples TRBV5-1 to TRBJ2-1; 11 positions agree with TRBD2. Germline V CDR1 and CDR2: SGHRS, YFSETQ. The CDR3 loop spans 18 amino acids. After removal of 1 base from V and 1 base from J, the junction contained 7 bases not matched to a gene. CDR3 in amino acids: CASSLPTVAGGSYNEQFF. In DNA form, the CDR3 reads TGCGCCAGCAGCTTGCCAACTGTAGCGGGAGGGTCCTACAATGAGCAGTTCTTC.

The chain links TRBV5-5 to TRBJ1-1, with 10 bases fitting TRBD1. The germline gives CDR1 SGHKS, CDR2 YYEKEE (reference sequence). This CDR3 is built from 14 residues. The V gene end was trimmed by 4 bases and the J gene end by 4 bases; junction bases not matched to a gene: 4. This CDR3 is CASSTGTGVTEAFF. The CDR3 nucleotides are TGTGCCAGCAGCACCGGGACAGGGGTCACTGAAGCTTTCTTT. The full variable domain, its missing parts supplied by reference TRBV5-5 and TRBJ1-1, is DAGVTQSPTHLIKTRGQQVTLRCSPISGHKSVSWYQQVLGQGPQFIFQYYEKEERGRGNFPDRFSARQFPNYSSELNVNALLLGDSALYLCASSTGTGVTEAFFGQGTRLTVV.

The chain couples TRBV19 to TRBJ2-5; 9 nucleotides agree with TRBD1. CDR3 length equals 15 residues. CDR1 is LNHDA and CDR2 is SQIVND in the germline V gene (reference sequence). V lost 5 bases to trimming and J lost 5 bases; unmatched junction nucleotides: 9. The DNA of the CDR3 is TGTGCCAGTAGTCTATACAGGGGGCGGCGGGAGACCCAGTACTTC. Its translation: CASSLYRGRRETQYF.

The chain combines TRBV18 with TRBJ2-7; unclear D gene. Germline assignment: CDR1 KGHSH and CDR2 LQKENI. V was trimmed by 5 bases and J by 0 bases, leaving 5 bases between them. This CDR3 is built from 12 residues. The CDR3 region is CASSSRSYEQYF. In DNA, the CDR3 is TGTGCCAGCTCATCTCGCTCCTACGAGCAGTACTTC.

In its sample, this clone was seen many times. The gene calls are TRBV19 and TRBJ1-2; the match to TRBD1 covers 10 bases. Losses at the gene ends were 6 bases for V and 8 bases for J; bases not matched to a gene: 6. The germline CDR1 and CDR2 sequences are LNHDA and SQIVND (reference sequence). CDR3 length: 13 residues. CDR3 loop: CASRMTGGKGYTF. For the CDR3, the DNA is TGTGCCAGTAGGATGACAGGGGGCAAGGGCTACACCTTC.

The chain carries TRBV6-2 or TRBV6-3 and TRBJ2-7; maybe TRBD1 (5 bases). This CDR3 is 14 amino acids long. Germline CDR1 and CDR2: MNHEY and SVGEGT. Trimming took 6 bases from V and 2 from J, leaving 14 bases between them. The CDR3 sequence: CASSSPTVTYEQYF. The CDR3 coding sequence is TGTGCCAGCAGCTCACCGACAGTCACCTACGAGCAGTACTTC.

This clone was observed a handful of times. This chain connects TRBV2 to TRBJ1-1; maybe TRBD1 (6 bases). This CDR3 is built from 16 residues. The V end was cut by 0 bases, the J end by 1 base, with 12 bases between. Looked up from germline, CDR1 is SNHLY and CDR2 is FYNNEI. The CDR3 loop is CASSEAIGQTNTEAFF. CDR3 coding DNA: TGTGCCAGCAGTGAAGCAATTGGACAGACGAACACTGAAGCTTTCTTT.